This paragraph covers one T cell receptor (beta chain) sequence. Antigen: not known. This entry comes from a study of cytomegalovirus exposure and HLA in healthy donors. Study-level information: In an early release, HLA-typed donors contributed tens of millions of unique TCR sequences. General study points: Roughly even sequencing depth across donors was the assumption behind the presence/absence analyses. TCR beta sequences reportedly predicted most subjects' HLA-A and HLA-B alleles accurately.

The CDR3 is made up of 15 amino acids. Germline V gene data show CDR1 as SGDLS and CDR2 as YYNGEE. Between the trimmed V and J ends, which lost 2 bases and 0 bases, there was a span of 11 bases. The study ran its PCR with 60 Vbeta and 13 Jbeta primers. Clones were read by immunoSEQ multiplex PCR, and TCRdb kept only the in-frame ones, dropping some. The repertoire holds around 100,000 clones, with about 85% as singletons. This receptor was identified in a man aged 25-45 years in good health and CMV-seronegative. Sequenced: PBMCs. J is TRBJ1-1 and V is TRBV9, with D possibly being TRBD1 (6 bases). Here the CDR3 reads CASSVGTPLNTEAFF. DNA for the CDR3: TGTGCCAGCAGCGTGGGGACACCTTTGAACACTGAAGCTTTCTTT.